This paragraph covers one TCR beta chain sequence. This CDR3 region has 14 residues. Germline V gene lookup returns CDR1 SGHRS and CDR2 YFSETQ. V was shortened by 2 bases and J by 6 bases, with 12 bases between the two germline ends. This sample was included in a study of blood T cell repertoires in COVID-19. Authors' methods: Estimated nucleated cell counts came from reference gene primer amplification. Measured with immunoSEQ multiplex PCR; TCRdb has only the in-frame clones, and not every one. The V and J calls and the clone size are those of that table, but D and trimming were determined from the DNA. Found here are about 190,000 clones, approximately 77% of them singletons; the top ten hold roughly a tenth.

V gene TRBV5-1 combines with J gene TRBJ2-1, with D tentatively TRBD2 (5 bases). The TCR sequence derives from a woman of 80 years or more with active or convalescent COVID-19. Sequencing was carried out using peripheral blood. The CDR3 here is CASSLNWAGNEQFF. In DNA, the CDR3 is TGCGCCAGCAGCTTAAACTGGGCGGGCAATGAGCAGTTCTTC.